The 24 T cell receptor beta chains below come from one sample, sequenced in a study of blood T cell repertoires in COVID-19. The data were produced by immunoSEQ multiplex PCR, yet TCRdb's version contains in-frame clones alone and is incomplete. This repertoire shows roughly 180,000 clones, about 80% found once; its top ten account for around 8.1%. Sequenced sample: peripheral blood. Source of these receptors: a woman aged 50 to 60 with active or convalescent COVID-19.

The chain is built from TRBV4-1 and TRBJ2-5, with 11 bases that match TRBD2. The CDR3 covers 18 residues. V lost 2 bases to trimming and J lost 5 bases; unmatched junction nucleotides: 13. Per the germline V gene, CDR1 is MGHRA and CDR2 is YSYEKL. CDR3 residues: CASSQMGTSGFRGETQYF. Written as DNA, the CDR3 is TGCGCCAGCAGCCAAATGGGGACTAGCGGATTTCGGGGCGAGACCCAGTACTTC.

The rearrangement links TRBV10-3 to TRBJ1-6; possibly TRBD1 for D (6 bases). The CDR3 is 14 residues long. V was shortened by 9 bases and J by 7 bases, with 16 bases between the two germline ends. CDR1 is ENHRY, CDR2 SYGVKD, per germline. The CDR3 is CAIRDAGGNSPLHF. The CDR3 nucleotides are TGTGCCATAAGGGACGCGGGGGGCAATTCACCCCTCCACTTT.

To note about this clone: One end of the junction varies from germline; a read error may be responsible. The chain links TRBV7-7 to TRBJ2-3; D perhaps matches TRBD2 (5 bases). Germline CDR1 reads SSHAT; CDR2 reads FNYEAQ (reference sequence). The CDR3 is made up of 13 amino acids. The CDR3 loop reads CASSLDYTDTQYF. The CDR3 DNA reads as TGTGCTAGCAGCTTAGACTACACAGATACGCAGTATTTT.

The chain has TRBV6-5 and TRBJ2-7; D gene uncertain. The CDR3 has 13 amino acids. CDR1 and CDR2 from the germline V gene are MNHEY and SVGAGI. V lost 8 bases, J lost 1 base, and 12 bases lay in between. The DNA of the CDR3 is TGTGCCAGCCATTCCCCCGGTTCCTACGAGCAGTACTTC. It translates to CASHSPGSYEQYF.

This CDR3 is CATLGGAGHQPQHF. The CDR3 DNA is TGCGCCACGCTGGGAGGGGCAGGGCATCAGCCCCAGCATTTT. J is TRBJ1-5 and V is TRBV10-2; tentatively, D is TRBD1 (5 bases). The germline gives CDR1 WSHSY, CDR2 SAAADI. This CDR3 is 14 amino acids long. The V end was cut by 10 bases, the J end by 5 bases, with 18 bases between.

V usage is TRBV9 and J usage is TRBJ2-1; D may be TRBD2 (5 bases). The germline V gene encodes CDR1 SGDLS and CDR2 YYNGEE. The CDR3 has 17 amino acids. V lost 5 bases to trimming and J lost 3 bases, with 21 bases between them. Here the CDR3 reads CASSRLWGEGLYNEQFF. The CDR3 DNA sequence: TGTGCCAGCAGTCGTCTTTGGGGAGAGGGCCTCTACAATGAGCAGTTCTTC.

This clone has a handful of counts. The chain has TRBV27 and TRBJ2-6; D ambiguous. The CDR3 has 15 amino acids. CDR1 is MNHEY and CDR2 is SMNVEV in the germline V gene (reference sequence). Deletions cut 2 bases from V and 2 bases from J, with 7 bases between. CDR3: CASSLNGPGANVLTF. The CDR3 bases are TGTGCCAGCAGTTTAAATGGCCCTGGGGCCAACGTCCTGACTTTC.

The genes are TRBV5-4 and TRBJ1-2; maybe TRBD1 (5 bases). This CDR3 is 14 amino acids long. In germline, CDR1 is SGHNT, CDR2 YYREEE (reference sequence). Trimming removed 2 bases from V and 1 base from J, with 9 bases in between. The CDR3 nucleotides are TGTGCCAGCAGCTTAGGCAGGGATAACTATGGCTACACCTTC. It yields the protein CASSLGRDNYGYTF.

The chain combines TRBV19 with TRBJ1-5; a possible D gene is TRBD1 (5 bases). Germline V lookup: CDR1 LNHDA, CDR2 SQIVND (reference sequence). Deletions cut 5 bases from V and 1 base from J, with 9 bases between. This CDR3 spans 14 amino acids. The CDR3 region has the DNA TGTGCCAGTAGTCTGGGGCCAAGCAATCAGCCCCAGCATTTT. Protein sequence: CASSLGPSNQPQHF.

This clone was seen more than once but under ten times. The V call is TRBV13, the J call TRBJ2-2; TRBD2 agrees at 11 bases. The CDR3 contains 17 residues. J gave up 5 bases and V 0 bases, and 5 bases lay outside the gene matches. Germline-derived CDR1 and CDR2 are PRHDT and FYEKMQ (reference sequence). CDR3 nucleotides: TGTGCCAGCAGCTTAGGACTAGCGGGAGTAGAGACCGGGGAGCTGTTTTTT. Its translation: CASSLGLAGVETGELFF.

This clone was counted between two and nine times. The chain links TRBV28 to TRBJ1-2; D uncertain. The V end lost 5 bases, the J end lost 4 bases, and 11 bases lay between the germline ends. There are 13 residues in the CDR3. CDR1 is MDHEN and CDR2 is SYDVKM in the germline V gene. This CDR3 is CASSPEPPYGYTF. CDR3 in DNA: TGTGCCAGCAGTCCCGAGCCTCCCTATGGCTACACCTTC.

J is TRBJ1-1 and V is TRBV29-1; D is uncertain. Germline values: CDR1 SQVTM, CDR2 ANQGSEA. V was clipped by 4 bases and J by 3 bases, with 15 bases between them. The CDR3 is 14 residues long. The CDR3 nucleotides are TGCAGCGTTGCGGATATAGGGAGGGACACTGAAGCTTTCTTT. Residues: CSVADIGRDTEAFF. Full variable domain (remainder filled in from reference TRBV29-1 and TRBJ1-1): SAVISQKPSRDICQRGTSLTIQCQVDSQVTMMFWYRQQPGQSLTLIATANQGSEATYESGFVIDKFPISRPNLTFSTLTVSNMSPEDSSIYLCSVADIGRDTEAFFGQGTRLTVV.

The chain is built from TRBV6-1 and TRBJ1-3; D unclear. Germline-derived CDR1 and CDR2 are MNHNS and SASEGT. The CDR3 covers 15 residues. Trimming removed 1 base from V and 4 bases from J, with 11 bases in between. CDR3 nucleotide sequence: TGTGCCAGCAGTGAAGGGTACAGTAGGGGAAACACCATATATTTT. Its translation: CASSEGYSRGNTIYF.

The rearrangement links TRBV4-2 to TRBJ1-1, with D possibly matching TRBD1 (6 bases). The V gene lost 3 bases and the J gene lost 1 base, with 15 bases spanning the gap. Germline CDR1 reads LGHNA; CDR2 reads YNFKEQ. The CDR3 has 16 amino acids. The CDR3: CASSHSGGGRNTEAFF. Here the CDR3 DNA reads TGTGCCAGCAGCCATTCCGGGGGGGGCCGGAACACTGAAGCTTTCTTT.

This clone was seen more than once but under ten times. This sequence joins TRBV5-4 and TRBJ1-1; 12 bases agree with TRBD1. The J segment lost 7 bases and the V segment lost 5 bases, leaving 18 bases of the junction unmatched. CDR3 length equals 18 residues. Germline V lookup: CDR1 SGHNT, CDR2 YYREEE (reference sequence). CDR3 sequence reads: CASSLNLGTGGYVGEAFF. The CDR3 bases are TGTGCCAGCAGTCTCAACCTCGGGACAGGGGGCTATGTAGGTGAAGCTTTCTTT. Drawing the rest from reference TRBV5-4 and TRBJ1-1, the complete variable domain is ETGVTQSPTHLIKTRGQQVTLRCSSQSGHNTVSWYQQALGQGPQFIFQYYREEENGRGNFPPRFSGLQFPNYSSELNVNALELDDSALYLCASSLNLGTGGYVGEAFFGQGTRLTVV.

The chain recombines TRBV6-5 with TRBJ2-3; D is possibly TRBD2 (7 bases). Deletions cut 6 bases from V and 5 bases from J, with 18 bases between. There are 15 residues in the CDR3. Germline CDR1 is MNHEY and CDR2 is SVGAGI. CDR3 bases: TGTGCCAGCAGCGTGGCTAGGGGGGGGAGAGATACGCAGTATTTT. Translated, it gives CASSVARGGRDTQYF.

J is TRBJ2-2 and V is TRBV6-2 or TRBV6-3; D uncertain. The V and J ends lost 3 bases and 4 bases respectively, with 9 bases between them. The germline gives CDR1 MNHEY, CDR2 SVGEGT. The CDR3 runs 14 residues. CDR3 coding DNA: TGTGCCAGCAGTTATGGCTTGTCCACCGGGGAGCTGTTTTTT. Its translation: CASSYGLSTGELFF.

The chain couples TRBV14 to TRBJ1-3; no clear D gene. Trimming pared 0 bases from V and 9 bases from J, leaving 12 bases between. CDR1 and CDR2 (germline): SGHDN, FVKESK. There are 14 residues in the CDR3. Here the CDR3 reads CASSQETLRGTIYF. CDR3 nucleotides: TGTGCCAGCAGCCAAGAAACCTTACGGGGCACCATATATTTT.

This clone was seen a few times. The chain links TRBV19 to TRBJ1-2, with 7 nucleotides matching TRBD1. The CDR3 sequence is 15 residues long. J gave up 0 bases and V 3 bases, and 4 bases lay outside the gene matches. Germline V gene lookup returns CDR1 LNHDA and CDR2 SQIVND (reference sequence). The CDR3, as DNA: TGTGCCAGTAGTATTTCGGGACAGCCTAACTATGGCTACACCTTC. Residues: CASSISGQPNYGYTF.

J is TRBJ2-5 and V is TRBV4-2, with 10 bases identical to TRBD2. Looked up from germline, CDR1 is LGHNA and CDR2 is YNFKEQ. After removal of 1 base from V and 1 base from J, the junction contained 6 bases not matched to a gene. The CDR3 length is 17 residues. CDR3 bases: TGTGCCAGCAGCCAAGGGATAGCGGGGGGCCTCCAAGAGACCCAGTACTTC. Translating it yields CASSQGIAGGLQETQYF.

This clone was picked up a small number of times. This chain joins TRBV7-3 and TRBJ1-1; a weak D match, TRBD1 (5 bases). Germline CDR1 reads SGHTA; CDR2 reads FQGTGA. This CDR3 is built from 14 residues. The V gene lost 5 bases and the J gene lost 4 bases, with 14 bases spanning the gap. The CDR3 DNA is TGTGCCAGCAGCGCGGGACCGCCGGGCACTGAAGCTTTCTTT. It is translated as CASSAGPPGTEAFF.

This clone has just a few counts. The rearrangement uses TRBV18 and TRBJ2-3, with a weak D call TRBD2 (5 bases). The V end lost 3 bases, the J end lost 2 bases, and 12 bases lay between the germline ends. CDR3 length: 15 amino acids. CDR1 KGHSH and CDR2 LQKENI come from the germline V gene. The CDR3 coding sequence is TGTGCCAGCTCACCCCTCGGACTCGACACAGATACGCAGTATTTT. Its translation is CASSPLGLDTDTQYF. Supplemented by reference TRBV18 and TRBJ2-3, the full variable domain reads NAGVMQNPRHLVRRRGQEARLRCSPMKGHSHVYWYRQLPEEGLKFMVYLQKENIIDESGMPKERFSAEFPKEGPSILRIQQVVRGDSAAYFCASSPLGLDTDTQYFGPGTRLTVL.

The chain recombines TRBV7-9 with TRBJ1-3, with D possibly matching TRBD1 (6 bases). From germline, CDR1 is SEHNR and CDR2 FQNEAQ (reference sequence). V lost 3 bases and J lost 3, with 21 bases in between. The CDR3 totals 18 residues. CDR3 in DNA: TGTGCCAGCAGCTTTGGACGGGACAAAAGGAAAAATGGAAACACCATATATTTT. Protein product: CASSFGRDKRKNGNTIYF.

The rearrangement joins TRBV28 to TRBJ1-2; 8 bases line up with TRBD1. This CDR3 contains 14 residues. Germline CDR1 reads MDHEN; CDR2 reads SYDVKM. With 6 bases clipped from V and 4 bases from J, the junction kept 7 bases outside the gene matches. Here the CDR3 reads CASRTGQGSYGYTF. CDR3 in DNA: TGTGCCAGCAGAACTGGACAGGGTAGCTATGGCTACACCTTC.